One sample yielded the 25 T cell receptor beta chains listed below, sequenced in a study of shared clonotypes between healthy human individuals. Sequencing used immunoSEQ multiplex PCR; TCRdb keeps in-frame clones, though not all of them. The data contain some 95,000 clones, roughly two thirds of them singletons. The sequenced sample consisted of memory CD8+ T cells sorted from blood. Subset specified: CD45RO+ cells pooled with CCR7-negative TemRA cells. The receptor source for this set is a man aged 25-45 years in good health.

The chain has TRBV10-2 and TRBJ2-1, with TRBD2 matching over 7 bases. The length of the CDR3 is 18 residues. V shed 0 bases, J shed 6 bases, and the junction held 14 bases outside the gene matches. Germline V gene sequence: CDR1 WSHSY, CDR2 SAAADI. The CDR3 reads CASSESIMSGGLSNEQFF. CDR3 DNA: TGCGCCAGCAGTGAGTCGATAATGTCGGGAGGACTCTCCAATGAGCAGTTCTTC.

The chain is built from TRBV7-2 and TRBJ2-2; 8 bases line up with TRBD2. In germline, CDR1 is SGHTA, CDR2 FQGNSA. The length of the CDR3 is 15 residues. The V and J ends lost 2 bases and 6 bases, in that order; junction bases with no gene match: 5. CDR3 DNA sequence: TGTGCCAGCAGCTTATTAGTAGCGGGATCCGGGGAGCTGTTTTTT. This codes for CASSLLVAGSGELFF.

The chain couples TRBV30 to TRBJ2-5; 7 bases match TRBD1. This CDR3 comprises 14 residues. Germline-derived CDR1 and CDR2 are GTSNPN and SVGIG (reference sequence). Trimming removed 2 bases from V and 5 bases from J; junction bases left unmatched: 8. The CDR3 DNA reads TGTGCCTGGAGTCTACAGGGGAGTGTGGAGACCCAGTACTTC. Its translation is CAWSLQGSVETQYF.

The V and J genes are TRBV18 and TRBJ1-5; D may be TRBD1 (6 bases). The CDR3 runs 13 residues. V was cut by 6 bases and J by 4 bases, with 10 bases left in between. CDR1 and CDR2 (germline): KGHSH, LQKENI. The CDR3 reads CASSATGNQPQHF. CDR3 DNA sequence: TGTGCCAGCTCCGCTACAGGGAATCAGCCCCAGCATTTT.

The gene calls are TRBV18 and TRBJ2-4, with no clear D. V lost 0 bases to trimming and J lost 1 base, with 10 bases between them. The CDR3 contains 16 residues. CDR1 and CDR2 from the germline V gene are KGHSH and LQKENI. The CDR3: CASSPPSKAAKNIQYF. The CDR3 coding sequence is TGTGCCAGCTCACCACCCAGTAAGGCGGCCAAAAACATTCAGTACTTC.

V gene TRBV10-3 combines with J gene TRBJ1-5; no clear D. Trimming removed 0 bases at V and 2 bases at J, with 8 bases between. Germline-derived CDR1 and CDR2 are ENHRY and SYGVKD. The CDR3 totals 15 residues. The CDR3 here is CAISESGLGNQPQHF. The CDR3 DNA is TGTGCCATCAGTGAGTCAGGTTTAGGCAATCAGCCCCAGCATTTT.

This clone was seen a handful of times. The chain employs TRBV4-3 and TRBJ2-1; D remains ambiguous. This CDR3 has 17 amino acids. The V gene lost 0 bases and the J gene lost 0 bases, with 12 bases spanning the gap. CDR1 and CDR2 (germline): LGHNA, YSLEER. The DNA for the CDR3 is TGCGCCAGCAGCCAAGATCTAGGCGAGAACTCCTACAATGAGCAGTTCTTC. Amino acid sequence: CASSQDLGENSYNEQFF.

The chain uses TRBV7-7 and TRBJ2-6; D unresolved. The V and J ends lost 5 bases and 5 bases respectively, with 22 bases between them. Germline loops: CDR1 SSHAT, CDR2 FNYEAQ (reference sequence). The CDR3 loop spans 18 amino acids. CDR3 residues: CASSTTVKPQSRANVLTF. In nucleotides, the CDR3 is TGTGCCAGCAGCACAACAGTTAAGCCACAAAGTCGGGCCAACGTCCTGACTTTC.

V is TRBV5-5 and J is TRBJ2-1; 9 bases map to TRBD1. CDR1 is SGHKS and CDR2 is YYEKEE in the germline V gene (reference sequence). The CDR3 is 13 residues long. V was clipped by 4 bases and J by 6 bases; unmatched bases: 2. In nucleotides, the CDR3 is TGTGCCAGCAGCACGACAGGGGGCAATGAGCAGTTCTTC. This translates into CASSTTGGNEQFF.

The chain recombines TRBV28 with TRBJ2-2, with D hard to call. CDR1 is MDHEN and CDR2 is SYDVKM in the germline V gene. Trimming took off 3 bases at V and 6 bases at J, with 8 bases between the two ends. The CDR3 contains 13 residues. CDR3 protein: CASSFGDAGELFF. As DNA, the CDR3 is TGTGCCAGCAGTTTTGGGGATGCCGGGGAGCTGTTTTTT.

V is TRBV9 and J is TRBJ2-3, with 8 bases identical to TRBD1. Germline V lookup: CDR1 SGDLS, CDR2 YYNGEE. CDR3 length: 16 amino acids. V gave up 4 bases and J gave up 4 bases; unmatched junction bases: 11. This CDR3 is CASSTRLGQGADTQYF. The CDR3 region has the DNA TGTGCCAGCAGCACCCGATTAGGACAGGGCGCAGATACGCAGTATTTT.

This clone turned up a few times. This chain links TRBV4-2 with TRBJ1-2; no clear D. The V end lost 2 bases, the J end lost 3 bases, and 10 bases lay between the germline ends. From germline, CDR1 is LGHNA and CDR2 YNFKEQ. There are 14 residues in the CDR3. CDR3 nucleotide sequence: TGTGCCAGCAGCCAAACTCGCCCCGACTATGGCTACACCTTC. It encodes CASSQTRPDYGYTF.

The rearrangement joins TRBV6-5 to TRBJ2-2; D gene ambiguous. CDR1 MNHEY and CDR2 SVGAGI come from the germline V gene. The CDR3 consists of 15 residues. Trimming shortened V by 2 bases and J by 0 bases, and 7 bases separated the two germline ends. The DNA of the CDR3 is TGTGCCAGCAGTTACCAGGCCGCGAACACCGGGGAGCTGTTTTTT. It is translated as CASSYQAANTGELFF.

The rearrangement joins TRBV10-3 to TRBJ2-1; 9 bases fit TRBD2. V shed 4 bases, J shed 7 bases, and the junction held 17 bases outside the gene matches. Germline values: CDR1 ENHRY, CDR2 SYGVKD. There are 18 residues in the CDR3. In nucleotides, the CDR3 is TGTGCCATCAGTGGCCGCGAAGGTGCGGGAGGGCCATTAAATGAGCAGTTCTTC. This encodes CAISGREGAGGPLNEQFF.

The gene calls are TRBV7-2 and TRBJ1-2, with TRBD1 matching 7 bases. The CDR3 is 15 amino acids. V lost 2 bases, J lost 5 bases, and 8 bases stayed unmatched. Germline-derived CDR1 and CDR2 are SGHTA and FQGNSA. The CDR3 loop is CASSLIAGGKYGYTF. The CDR3 DNA is TGTGCCAGCAGCTTAATTGCAGGGGGAAAATATGGCTACACCTTC. The entire variable domain, with the rest obtained from reference TRBV7-2 and TRBJ1-2, is as follows: GAGVSQSPSNKVTEKGKDVELRCDPISGHTALYWYRQSLGQGLEFLIYFQGNSAPDKSGLPSDRFSAERTGGSVSTLTIQRTQQEDSAVYLCASSLIAGGKYGYTFGSGTRLTVV.

The rearrangement links TRBV30 to TRBJ2-2; D is unresolved. This CDR3 has 13 residues. In germline, CDR1 is GTSNPN, CDR2 SVGIG (reference sequence). Trimming pared 4 bases from V and 5 bases from J, leaving 11 bases between. The CDR3 is CAWTLSGTGELFF. The DNA for the CDR3 is TGTGCCTGGACCTTATCGGGTACCGGGGAGCTGTTTTTT.

This clone was seen ten or more times. The chain links TRBV4-2 to TRBJ2-7, with 9 bases that match TRBD1. The trim removed 4 bases at V and 3 bases at J, leaving 10 bases unmatched. Germline CDR1 reads LGHNA; CDR2 reads YNFKEQ. The CDR3 covers 16 residues. The CDR3 DNA reads as TGTGCCAGCAGCCCCCTCTCCGGGACAGGGTTCTACGAGCAGTACTTC. Translation gives CASSPLSGTGFYEQYF.

The rearrangement joins TRBV6-4 to TRBJ2-1; TRBD2 matches at 8 bases. The germline gives CDR1 MRHNA, CDR2 SNTAGT. The CDR3 totals 14 residues. Trimming removed 2 bases from V and 3 bases from J; junction bases left unmatched: 0. In nucleotides, the CDR3 is TGTGCCAGCAGTGACGGGACTAGCTACAATGAGCAGTTCTTC. Translated, it gives CASSDGTSYNEQFF.

The chain couples TRBV5-4 to TRBJ2-5; possibly TRBD1 for D (6 bases). The CDR3 sequence is 14 residues long. In germline, CDR1 is SGHNT, CDR2 YYREEE (reference sequence). The ends were cut back, 4 bases at V and 5 bases at J, with 15 bases in the middle. The CDR3 is CASSPSLRGETQYF. The CDR3 nucleotides are TGTGCCAGCAGCCCAAGTCTCAGGGGTGAGACCCAGTACTTC.

The chain recombines TRBV6-5 with TRBJ1-5, with a weak D call TRBD1 (6 bases). This CDR3 comprises 16 residues. CDR1 and CDR2 from the germline V gene are MNHEY and SVGAGI. Trimming shortened V by 0 bases and J by 6 bases, and 15 bases separated the two germline ends. The CDR3 here is CASSYSPQGRVQPQHF. Written as DNA, the CDR3 is TGTGCCAGCAGTTACTCTCCACAGGGAAGGGTTCAGCCCCAGCATTTT.

This clone was seen more than once but under ten times. The chain combines TRBV10-3 with TRBJ1-2; no definite D call. V lost 6 bases, J lost 2 bases, and 7 bases lay in between. Germline V gives CDR1 ENHRY, CDR2 SYGVKD. This CDR3 comprises 12 residues. This CDR3 is CAIRNLNYGYTF. The CDR3, as DNA: TGTGCCATCAGAAACCTGAACTATGGCTACACCTTC.

This sequence joins TRBV30 and TRBJ2-7; 8 bases agree with TRBD1. CDR1 GTSNPN and CDR2 SVGIG come from the germline V gene (reference sequence). The CDR3 runs 17 residues. Trimming at V came to 2 bases and at J to 7 bases, leaving 19 bases not matched to a gene. Written as DNA, the CDR3 is TGTGCCTGGAGTCGGACAGGGAAATCTTCCTACTGGGGGGAGCAGTACTTC. This translates into CAWSRTGKSSYWGEQYF.

CDR3 region: CASSKPGLPTDTQYF. The CDR3 DNA is TGTGCCAGCAGCAAACCGGGACTACCCACAGATACGCAGTATTTT. The genes are TRBV5-6 and TRBJ2-3, with 7 nucleotides matching TRBD2. J gave up 2 bases and V 4 bases, and 7 bases lay outside the gene matches. This CDR3 is 15 amino acids long. Per germline, CDR1 SGHDT and CDR2 YYEEEE.

This clone was seen a handful of times. V gene TRBV19 combines with J gene TRBJ1-2, with TRBD1 identical over 7 bases. The germline V gene encodes CDR1 LNHDA and CDR2 SQIVND (reference sequence). V shed 9 bases, J shed 2 bases, and the junction held 6 bases outside the gene matches. The CDR3 consists of 13 residues. CDR3 DNA sequence: TGTGCCAGCCAAAAACAGGGGAACTATGGCTACACCTTC. Translating it yields CASQKQGNYGYTF.

The sample holds a few counts of this clone. J is TRBJ2-6 and V is TRBV25-1; 7 bases align to TRBD1. Per the germline V gene, CDR1 is MGHDK and CDR2 is SYGVNS. This CDR3 has 18 amino acids. The trim removed 3 bases at V and 2 bases at J, leaving 10 bases unmatched. The DNA for the CDR3 is TGTGCCAGCAGTGACTCCAGGGGGATCCTAACTGGGGCCAACGTCCTGACTTTC. This sequence encodes CASSDSRGILTGANVLTF.